These 6 T cell receptor beta chains were sequenced from one sample in a study of control samples from healthy donors and cancer patients. TCRdb's table, derived via immunoSEQ multiplex PCR, lists solely in-frame clones and lacks some. The sample records fewer than 130,000 clones, approximately 88% being singletons. The specimen sequenced was PBMCs. Every receptor here comes from a woman aged 60-75 years with lung cancer.

A single count supports this clone. This chain connects TRBV28 to TRBJ1-2, with TRBD1 matching 10 bases. This CDR3 contains 14 residues. Trimming took 2 bases from V and 5 from J; bases not matched to a gene: 2. CDR1 and CDR2 from the germline V gene are MDHEN and SYDVKM. CDR3 residues: CASSLGTGAYGYTF. The CDR3 region has the DNA TGTGCCAGCAGTTTAGGGACAGGGGCATATGGCTACACCTTC.

This clone was recorded only once. The V call is TRBV2, the J call TRBJ2-1; D call uncertain. The CDR3 runs 14 residues. Trimming took 2 bases from V and 4 from J, leaving 9 bases between them. From germline, CDR1 is SNHLY and CDR2 FYNNEI. This CDR3 reads CASSELVGYNEQFF. The CDR3 DNA is TGTGCCAGCAGTGAACTAGTGGGTTACAATGAGCAGTTCTTC. The full variable domain, rest sourced from reference TRBV2 and TRBJ2-1, is EPEVTQTPSHQVTQMGQEVILRCVPISNHLYFYWYRQILGQKVEFLVSFYNNEISEKSEIFDDQFSVERPDGSNFTLKIRSTKLEDSAMYFCASSELVGYNEQFFGPGTRLTVL.

The chain carries TRBV5-1 and TRBJ2-2; TRBD1 aligns across 8 bases. The CDR3 totals 15 residues. Germline lookup yields CDR1 SGHRS and CDR2 YFSETQ. V shed 4 bases, J shed 4 bases, and the junction held 6 bases outside the gene matches. CDR3 residues: CASSMTGDVTGELFF. The CDR3 DNA is TGCGCCAGCAGCATGACAGGGGATGTCACCGGGGAGCTGTTTTTT.

This clone appeared once. The chain has TRBV10-3 and TRBJ2-3; weak D call: TRBD2 (6 bases). This CDR3 spans 16 amino acids. The V end was cut by 0 bases, the J end by 2 bases, with 12 bases between. Germline V gene lookup returns CDR1 ENHRY and CDR2 SYGVKD. The CDR3: CAISESTRTTTDTQYF. The CDR3 coding sequence is TGTGCCATCAGTGAGTCGACTAGGACTACCACAGATACGCAGTATTTT.

The CDR3 nucleotides are TGTGCCAGCAGCTTTGACAGGGATTACGAGCAGTACTTC. Amino acids: CASSFDRDYEQYF. The V gene is TRBV13, the J gene TRBJ2-7, with 7 positions matching TRBD1. Germline CDR1 reads PRHDT; CDR2 reads FYEKMQ (reference sequence). V shed 3 bases, J shed 4 bases, and the junction held 3 bases outside the gene matches. This CDR3 has 13 residues.

This clone was found once. The chain couples TRBV7-9 to TRBJ2-1; D is unresolved. The germline gives CDR1 SEHNR, CDR2 FQNEAQ (reference sequence). Trimming took 2 bases from V and 0 from J, leaving 8 bases between them. There are 15 residues in the CDR3. The CDR3 protein is CASSLRLGSYNEQFF. CDR3 coding DNA: TGTGCCAGCAGCTTACGGCTGGGCTCCTACAATGAGCAGTTCTTC. The full variable domain, in which reference TRBV7-9 and TRBJ2-1 provide the parts outside the CDR3, is DTGVSQNPRHKITKRGQNVTFRCDPISEHNRLYWYRQTLGQGPEFLTYFQNEAQLEKSRLLSDRFSAERPKGSFSTLEIQRTEQGDSAMYLCASSLRLGSYNEQFFGPGTRLTVL.